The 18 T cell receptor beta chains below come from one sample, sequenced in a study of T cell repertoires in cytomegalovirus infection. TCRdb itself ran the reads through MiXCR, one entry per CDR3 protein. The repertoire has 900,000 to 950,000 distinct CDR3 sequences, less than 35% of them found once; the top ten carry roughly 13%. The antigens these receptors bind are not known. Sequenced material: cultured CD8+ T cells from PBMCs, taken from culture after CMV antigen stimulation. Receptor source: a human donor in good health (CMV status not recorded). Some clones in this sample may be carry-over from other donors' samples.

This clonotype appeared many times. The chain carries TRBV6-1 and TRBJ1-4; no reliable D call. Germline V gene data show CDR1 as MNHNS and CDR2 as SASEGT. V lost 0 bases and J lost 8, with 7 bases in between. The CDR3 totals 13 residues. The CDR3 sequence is CASSEANREKLFF. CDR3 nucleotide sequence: TGTGCCAGCAGTGAAGCGAACCGAGAAAAACTGTTTTTT.

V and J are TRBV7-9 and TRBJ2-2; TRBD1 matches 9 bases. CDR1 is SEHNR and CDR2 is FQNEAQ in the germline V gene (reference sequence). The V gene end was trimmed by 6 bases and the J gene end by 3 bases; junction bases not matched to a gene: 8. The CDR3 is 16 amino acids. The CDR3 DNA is TGTGCCAGCAGTTTTAGACAGGGGGATGACACCGGGGAGCTGTTTTTT. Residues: CASSFRQGDDTGELFF.

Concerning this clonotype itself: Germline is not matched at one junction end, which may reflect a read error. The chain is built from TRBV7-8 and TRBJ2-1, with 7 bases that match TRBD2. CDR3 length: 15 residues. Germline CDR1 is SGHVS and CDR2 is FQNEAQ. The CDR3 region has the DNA TGTGCCAGCAGCTTAGTAGCGGGTCCCTACAATAAGCAGTTCTTC. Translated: CASSLVAGPYNKQFF. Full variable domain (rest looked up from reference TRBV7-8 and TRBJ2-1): GAGVSQSPRYKVAKRGQDVALRCDPISGHVSLFWYQQALGQGPEFLTYFQNEAQLDKSGLPSDRFFAERPEGSVSTLKIQRTQQEDSAVYLCASSLVAGPYNKQFFGPGTRLTVL.

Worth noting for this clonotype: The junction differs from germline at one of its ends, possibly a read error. As DNA, the CDR3 is TGTGTCAGTAGTATAACAGGGAGTGCCAATGAGCAGTTCTTC. This translates into CVSSITGSANEQFF. This chain joins TRBV19 and TRBJ2-1; D might be TRBD1 (6 bases). CDR1 LNHDA and CDR2 SQIVND come from the germline V gene (reference sequence). The CDR3 has 14 amino acids.

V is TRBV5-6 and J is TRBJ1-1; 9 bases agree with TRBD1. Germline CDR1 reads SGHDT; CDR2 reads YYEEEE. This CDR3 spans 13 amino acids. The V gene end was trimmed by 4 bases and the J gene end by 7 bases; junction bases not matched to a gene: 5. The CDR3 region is CASSPDRGVEAFF. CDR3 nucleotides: TGTGCCAGCAGCCCGGACAGGGGTGTTGAAGCTTTCTTT. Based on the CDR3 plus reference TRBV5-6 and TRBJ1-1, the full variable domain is DAGVTQSPTHLIKTRGQQVTLRCSPKSGHDTVSWYQQALGQGPQFIFQYYEEEERQRGNFPDRFSGHQFPNYSSELNVNALLLGDSALYLCASSPDRGVEAFFGQGTRLTVV.

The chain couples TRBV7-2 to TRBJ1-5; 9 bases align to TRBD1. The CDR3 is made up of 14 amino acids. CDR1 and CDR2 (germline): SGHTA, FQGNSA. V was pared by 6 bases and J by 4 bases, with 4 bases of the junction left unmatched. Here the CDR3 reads CASRRDRENQPQHF. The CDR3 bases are TGTGCCAGCAGACGGGACAGGGAAAATCAGCCCCAGCATTTT. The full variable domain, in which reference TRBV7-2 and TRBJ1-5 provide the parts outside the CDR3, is GAGVSQSPSNKVTEKGKDVELRCDPISGHTALYWYRQSLGQGLEFLIYFQGNSAPDKSGLPSDRFSAERTGGSVSTLTIQRTQQEDSAVYLCASRRDRENQPQHFGDGTRLSIL.

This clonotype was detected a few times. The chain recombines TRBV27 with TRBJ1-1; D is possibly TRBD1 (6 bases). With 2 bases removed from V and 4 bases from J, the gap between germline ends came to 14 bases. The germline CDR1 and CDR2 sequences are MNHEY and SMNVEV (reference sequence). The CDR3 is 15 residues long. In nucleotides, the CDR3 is TGTGCCAGCAGTTTAGCGATTGGACAGAGCACTGAAGCTTTCTTT. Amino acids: CASSLAIGQSTEAFF.

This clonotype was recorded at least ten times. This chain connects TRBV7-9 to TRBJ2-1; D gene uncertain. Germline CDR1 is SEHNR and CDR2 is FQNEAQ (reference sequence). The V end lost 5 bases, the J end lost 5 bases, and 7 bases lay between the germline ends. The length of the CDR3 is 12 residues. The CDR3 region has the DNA TGTGCCAGCAGCAGCCAAGACAATGAGCAGTTCTTC. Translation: CASSSQDNEQFF.

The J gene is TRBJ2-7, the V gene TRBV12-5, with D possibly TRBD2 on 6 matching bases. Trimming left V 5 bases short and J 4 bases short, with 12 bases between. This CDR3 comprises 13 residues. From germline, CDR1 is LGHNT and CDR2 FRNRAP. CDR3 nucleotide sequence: TGTGCTAGTGGTCCCGGGACTGGTTACGAGCAGTACTTC. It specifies CASGPGTGYEQYF.

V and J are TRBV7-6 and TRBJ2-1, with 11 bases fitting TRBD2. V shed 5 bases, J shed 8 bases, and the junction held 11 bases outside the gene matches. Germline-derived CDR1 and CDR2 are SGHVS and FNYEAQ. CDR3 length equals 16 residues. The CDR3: CASSPVVAGGPYEQFF. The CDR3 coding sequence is TGTGCCAGCAGCCCCGTGGTAGCGGGGGGGCCGTATGAGCAGTTCTTC.

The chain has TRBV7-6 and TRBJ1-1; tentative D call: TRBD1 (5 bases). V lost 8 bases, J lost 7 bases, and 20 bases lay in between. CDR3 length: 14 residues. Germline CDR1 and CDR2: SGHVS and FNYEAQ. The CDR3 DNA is TGTGCCAGCGGCTCATTTCAGGGAGCTTTTGAAGCTTTCTTT. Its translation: CASGSFQGAFEAFF. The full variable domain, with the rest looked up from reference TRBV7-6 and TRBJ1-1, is GAGVSQSPRYKVTKRGQDVALRCDPISGHVSLYWYRQALGQGPEFLTYFNYEAQQDKSGLPNDRFSAERPEGSISTLTIQRTEQRDSAMYRCASGSFQGAFEAFFGQGTRLTVV.

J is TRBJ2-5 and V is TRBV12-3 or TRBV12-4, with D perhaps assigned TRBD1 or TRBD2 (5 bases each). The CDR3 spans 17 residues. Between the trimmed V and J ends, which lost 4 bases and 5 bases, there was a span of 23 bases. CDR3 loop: CASSWAGARFAWETQYF. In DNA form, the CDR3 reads TGTGCCAGCAGTTGGGCCGGGGCACGATTTGCATGGGAGACCCAGTACTTC.

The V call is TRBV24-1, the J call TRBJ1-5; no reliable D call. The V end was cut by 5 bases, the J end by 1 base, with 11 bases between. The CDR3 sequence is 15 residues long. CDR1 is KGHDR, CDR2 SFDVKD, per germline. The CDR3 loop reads CATSVSGRSNQPQHF. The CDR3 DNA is TGTGCCACCAGTGTCTCTGGAAGGAGCAATCAGCCCCAGCATTTT.

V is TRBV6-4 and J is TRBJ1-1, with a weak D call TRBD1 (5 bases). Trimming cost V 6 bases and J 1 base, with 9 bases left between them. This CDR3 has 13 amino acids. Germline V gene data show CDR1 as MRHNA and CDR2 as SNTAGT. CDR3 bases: TGTGCCAGCAGGGACATTGCGAACACTGAAGCTTTCTTT. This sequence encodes CASRDIANTEAFF.

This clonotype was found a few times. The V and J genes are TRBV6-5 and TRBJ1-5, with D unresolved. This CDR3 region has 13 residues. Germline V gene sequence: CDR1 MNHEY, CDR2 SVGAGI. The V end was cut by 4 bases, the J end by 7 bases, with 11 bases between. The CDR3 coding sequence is TGTGCCAGCAGTTGGACGGCTGGACAGCCCCAGCATTTT. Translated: CASSWTAGQPQHF.

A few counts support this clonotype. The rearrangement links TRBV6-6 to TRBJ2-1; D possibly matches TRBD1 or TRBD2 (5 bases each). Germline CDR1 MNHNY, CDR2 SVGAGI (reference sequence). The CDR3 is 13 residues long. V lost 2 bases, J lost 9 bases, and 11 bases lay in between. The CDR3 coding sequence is TGTGCCAGCAGTTACACGGGGCGCGTTGAGCAGTTCTTC. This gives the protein CASSYTGRVEQFF.

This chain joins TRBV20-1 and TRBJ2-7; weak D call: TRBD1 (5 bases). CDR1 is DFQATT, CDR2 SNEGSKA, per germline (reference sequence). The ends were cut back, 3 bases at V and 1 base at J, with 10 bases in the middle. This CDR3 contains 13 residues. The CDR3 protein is CSARGRASYEQYF. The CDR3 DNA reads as TGCAGTGCTAGGGGCAGGGCTTCCTACGAGCAGTACTTC.

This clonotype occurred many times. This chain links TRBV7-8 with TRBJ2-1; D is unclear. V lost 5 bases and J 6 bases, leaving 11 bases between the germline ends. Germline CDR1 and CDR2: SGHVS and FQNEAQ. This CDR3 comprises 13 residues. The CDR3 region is CASSIGPTNEQFF. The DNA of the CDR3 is TGTGCCAGCAGCATAGGTCCTACCAATGAGCAGTTCTTC.